Sequencing of this T cell receptor (beta chain) was carried out in a study of blood T cell repertoires in COVID-19. This table comes from immunoSEQ multiplex PCR, and its TCRdb copy is limited to in-frame clones, with some not included. The sample includes about 220,000 clones, almost 85% of them seen just once. Participant age was roughly 18 to 90 years, and participants resided in roughly 25 US areas. Membership in each cohort depended on participant-reported clinical history. The clonotype originates from a man aged 35 to 55 who had recovered from COVID-19. The source material was PBMCs or T cells enriched from blood (not recorded which).

The CDR3: CASSWGNTGGDGYTF. CDR3 DNA: TGCGCCAGCAGCTGGGGCAACACAGGGGGCGATGGCTACACCTTC. The chain combines TRBV5-1 with TRBJ1-2, with 9 bases aligning to TRBD1. The CDR3 totals 15 residues. Per the germline V gene, CDR1 is SGHRS and CDR2 is YFSETQ. Unmatched junction bases numbered 9, after V lost 3 bases and J lost 6 bases. Full variable domain (outside the CDR3, taken from reference TRBV5-1 and TRBJ1-2): KAGVTQTPRYLIKTRGQQVTLSCSPISGHRSVSWYQQTPGQGLQFLFEYFSETQRNKGNFPGRFSGRQFSNSRSEMNVSTLELGDSALYLCASSWGNTGGDGYTFGSGTRLTVV.